This T cell receptor beta chain was sequenced in a study of T cell changes during pregnancy in multiple sclerosis. The table came from immunoSEQ multiplex PCR; TCRdb's copy has only in-frame clones and leaves some out. The sample carries some 120,000 clones, roughly 92% recorded once. The source material was peripheral blood, sampled before pregnancy. The source is a female donor with multiple sclerosis, enrolled in a pregnancy study.

The CDR3, as DNA: TGTGCCATCAGTGAGTCGATGGGGCGGAAGGGTGAAACTGAAGCTTTCTTT. This sequence encodes CAISESMGRKGETEAFF. The genes are TRBV10-3 and TRBJ1-1, with a weak D call TRBD1 (5 bases). The germline V and J ends were trimmed by 0 bases and 5 bases, with 19 bases remaining between them. Germline V gives CDR1 ENHRY, CDR2 SYGVKD. The length of the CDR3 is 17 residues.